This TCR beta chain was observed in a study of neurological immune-mediated disorders. Overall study findings and caveats: HTLV-1-associated myelopathy had the most TCR clonal expansion, while multiple sclerosis had the least, a level that fell below healthy controls.

In this sample, this clonotype turned up many times. Its antigen is unknown. The time point denotes: technical triplicate 3. This CDR3 contains 13 residues. With 6 bases clipped from V and 4 bases from J, the junction kept 4 bases outside the gene matches. Germline CDR1 and CDR2: LGHDT and YNNKEL (reference sequence). TCRdb re-analysed the 5' RACE reads in MiXCR, keeping a single row per CDR3 protein. The sample has about 30,000 distinct CDR3 sequences, about a sixth seen once. The receptor comes from a female donor with HTLV-1-associated myelopathy (HAM/TSP). The chain joins TRBV3-1 to TRBJ2-7; 9 nucleotides line up with TRBD2. Sequences were obtained from CD4+ T cells from blood. CDR3 sequence reads: CASRPTSGYEQYF. The CDR3 DNA is TGTGCCAGCAGGCCGACTAGCGGATACGAGCAGTACTTC.